Below, 23 T cell receptor delta chains from the same sample are listed, as sequenced in a study of γδ T cells in repeated Plasmodium falciparum infection. Flow sorting of PBMC yielded separate Vgamma9/Vdelta2+ and Vdelta2-negative gammadelta T cell populations for bulk repertoire analysis. TCRdb fed the multiplex PCR reads into CATT to redo clone calling. The sample yields tens of thousands of delta-chain clones, 0.9% to 1% seen once. The sequenced sample was gamma-delta T cells from blood. These TCRs come from a pool of human donors (malaria-infected and uninfected, not separated).

A note on this clone: One base separates it from a far larger clone, so it is likely a read error. This same CDR3 is encoded by further DNA sequences in the sample. The V call is TRDV1, the J call TRDJ1, with 7 nucleotides matching TRDD2. The J gene, missing from TCRdb, was assigned here through DNA to germline matching. V shed 3 bases, J shed 2 bases, and the junction held 15 bases outside the gene matches. Germline values: CDR1 TSWWSYY, CDR2 QGS. The CDR3 is made up of 18 amino acids. This chain's CDR3 is CALGDVGEAFLLTDKLIF. The CDR3, as DNA: TGTGCTCTTGGGGACGTCGGGGAAGCCTTCCTCCTTACCGATAAACTCATCTTT.

The table lists this clone with a few counts. For this DNA, TCRdb reports the protein of a much larger clone, which diverges at residue 3, most likely from a read error; the protein presented here is translated directly from the DNA. The chain couples TRDV2 to TRDJ1; D gene unclear. TCRdb does not report a J gene; here it was assigned by matching the DNA to germline references. CDR3 length equals 16 residues. Germline lookup yields CDR1 GEAIGNYY and CDR2 EKD. The CDR3 DNA sequence: TGTGCCAGTGACACCGTCGGGAACCTGTACACCGATAAACTCATCTTT. It translates to CASDTVGNLYTDKLIF.

Only a few counts were recorded for this clone. The protein that TCRdb holds for this DNA derives from a much larger clone and differs from the translated DNA at residue 9, which likely indicates a read error; the protein shown here is translated from the DNA. The genes are TRDV1 and TRDJ3, with 12 bases that match TRDD3. The J gene was not available in TCRdb and was assigned here by matching the DNA to germline segments. V lost 2 bases to trimming and J lost 2 bases; unmatched junction nucleotides: 34. The CDR3 is made up of 29 amino acids. Germline V gene lookup returns CDR1 TSWWSYY and CDR2 QGS. CDR3 residues: CALGENPTHPWVRLTGGYPPTWDTRQMFF. CDR3 in DNA: TGTGCTCTTGGGGAAAATCCTACCCACCCTTGGGTGCGTCTTACTGGGGGATACCCACCGACCTGGGACACCCGACAGATGTTTTTC.

This clone was seen more than once but under ten times. The TCRdb protein, from a much larger clone, departs from this DNA's translation at residue 12, likely by read error; the protein shown derives from the DNA. The chain recombines TRDV1 with TRDJ1; the D gene is possibly TRDD3 (6 bases). The J gene comes from matching the DNA to germline here; TCRdb lacks it. Germline lookup yields CDR1 TSWWSYY and CDR2 QGS. V lost 0 bases to trimming and J lost 0 bases, with 29 bases between them. The CDR3 consists of 22 residues. CDR3 in DNA: TGTGCTCTTGGGGAACTAAGACCCATTCTGGGGAATACCCGTACTAACACCGATAAACTCATCTTT. Its translation: CALGELRPILGNTRTNTDKLIF.

This clone was observed a few times. The mismatch at residue 14 between this DNA's translation and the TCRdb protein of a much larger clone likely reflects a read error; the protein shown is translated from the DNA. The chain employs TRDV2 and TRDJ1; TRDD3 aligns across 7 bases. In the absence of a J gene in TCRdb, the DNA was matched to germline to assign it here. This CDR3 comprises 19 residues. The V gene's germline CDR1 is GEAIGNYY and CDR2 EKD. Trimming cost V 3 bases and J 1 base; bases outside gene matches: 19. CDR3 sequence (DNA): TGTGCCTGTGACCGAATTGTACTGGGGAGTGCCGGATTCACCGATAAACTCATCTTT. It encodes CACDRIVLGSAGFTDKLIF.

This clone appeared a few times. A read error likely explains why the TCRdb protein, taken from a much larger clone, differs from this DNA's translation at residue 6; the protein shown is translated from the DNA. The rearrangement uses TRDV2 and TRDJ1; 7 nucleotides line up with TRDD3. In the absence of a J gene in TCRdb, the DNA was matched to germline to assign it here. Unmatched junction bases numbered 16, after V lost 1 base and J lost 0 bases. Germline CDR1 is GEAIGNYY and CDR2 is EKD. CDR3 length: 19 amino acids. The CDR3 loop reads CACDTGRGDKRRYTDKLIF. CDR3 DNA: TGTGCCTGTGACACGGGAAGAGGGGATAAAAGGAGGTACACCGATAAACTCATCTTT.

The table lists this clone with many counts. It differs at one base from a far larger clone, so likely a read error. V gene TRDV2 combines with J gene TRDJ1; 10 nucleotides agree with TRDD3. The CDR3 has 19 residues. Looked up from germline, CDR1 is GEAIGNYY and CDR2 is EKD. The J segment lost 1 base and the V segment lost 3 bases, leaving 16 bases of the junction unmatched. The chain's CDR3 is CACDAVMGTGGFATDKLIF. The DNA of the CDR3 is TGTGCCTGTGACGCCGTCATGGGGACTGGGGGATTCGCCACCGATAAACTCATCTTT.

Turning to this clone: The protein given by TCRdb reflects a much larger clone and differs at residue 13 from this DNA's translation, likely from a read error; the protein shown is the DNA's translation. The genes are TRDV1 and TRDJ1; 10 positions match TRDD3. Since TCRdb gives no J gene, matching the DNA to germline was used here to assign it. After removal of 4 bases from V and 9 bases from J, the junction contained 14 bases not matched to a gene. Germline-derived CDR1 and CDR2 are TSWWSYY and QGS. There are 16 residues in the CDR3. CDR3 nucleotides: TGTGCTCTTGGGGGCCTCCCGAGGGGGGGGATACGCGAACTCATCTTT. Encoded protein: CALGGLPRGGIRELIF.

This clone was observed a handful of times. TCRdb's protein for this DNA is that of a much larger clone and differs from the translation at residue 8, likely a read error; the protein shown is the DNA translation. The J gene is TRDJ1, the V gene TRDV2; D call uncertain. Because TCRdb records no J gene, it was assigned here through a match of the DNA to germline. The CDR3 has 14 residues. Looked up from germline, CDR1 is GEAIGNYY and CDR2 is EKD. The V end lost 3 bases, the J end lost 0 bases, and 10 bases lay between the germline ends. The CDR3 DNA follows: TGTGCCTGTGACTCCTTACTTGACACCGATAAACTCATCTTT. It specifies CACDSLLDTDKLIF.

This clone has just a few counts. TCRdb's protein, taken from a much larger clone, differs from this DNA's translation at residue 2, likely owing to a read error; the protein displayed comes from the DNA. The chain carries TRAV36/DV7 and TRDJ1; TRDD3 aligns across 12 bases. This CDR3 is 23 amino acids long. Germline assignment: CDR1 VTNFRS and CDR2 LTSSGIE (reference sequence). CDR3 nucleotides: TGTTCTGTGGAAGGGTTTGCGCGACGAAACTACTGGGGGATACTTAGGTACACCGATAAACTCATCTTT. It specifies CSVEGFARRNYWGILRYTDKLIF.

This clone was seen only a few times. This is likely an artifact of a read error, given a far larger clone one base away. Other DNA sequences in the same sample also yield this CDR3. The V gene call is TRDV1, and the J gene call is absent; the D call of TRDD3 is as the table states it, not checked on the DNA. Germline V gene data show CDR1 as TSWWSYY and CDR2 as QGS. The CDR3 covers 17 residues. CDR3 amino acids: CALGSIRGWGVTDKLIF. The CDR3 DNA reads TGTGCTCTTGGGTCAATTCGAGGGTGGGGGGTCACCGATAAACTAATCTTT.

In its sample, this clone ranks as medium-sized. Other DNA sequences within the sample encode an identical CDR3. The chain uses TRDV2 and TRDJ1; 8 bases match TRDD3. CDR1 is GEAIGNYY, CDR2 EKD, per germline. The CDR3 is 17 residues long. V lost 9 bases, J lost 0 bases, and 17 bases stayed unmatched. In DNA form, the CDR3 reads TGTGCCGGCAGACAATTACTGGGGGGGACTAACACCGATAAACTCATCTTT. It translates to CAGRQLLGGTNTDKLIF.

Notes on this clone: One base separates it from a far larger clone, so it is likely a read error. Other DNA sequences within the sample encode an identical CDR3. The chain is built from TRDV1 and TRDJ1; D may be TRDD3 (5 bases). The J gene, left out of TCRdb, was set here by checking the DNA against germline. The CDR3 contains 19 residues. Germline V gives CDR1 TSWWSYY, CDR2 QGS. The CDR3 loop reads CALGELGFLRTPGMDKLIF. The CDR3 bases are TGCGCTCTTGGGGAACTAGGCTTTCTACGAACCCCTGGTATGGATAAACTCATCTTT.

Concerning this clone: This is likely an artifact of a read error, given a far larger clone one base away. Other DNA sequences in this sample translate to the same CDR3. The rearrangement links TRDV2 to TRDJ1; D remains ambiguous. No J gene is reported in TCRdb; it was inferred here by comparing the DNA with germline. This CDR3 is built from 16 residues. Germline loops: CDR1 GEAIGNYY, CDR2 EKD. V dropped 0 bases and J dropped 2 bases, with 15 bases sitting between them. The CDR3 sequence is CACDTGRIFGTDKLIF. DNA of the CDR3: TGTGCCTGTGACACCGGGAGGATCTTTGGAACCGATAAACTCATCTTT.

About this clone: The protein that TCRdb holds for this DNA derives from a much larger clone and differs from the translated DNA at residue 5, which likely indicates a read error; the protein shown here is translated from the DNA. This sequence joins TRDV2 and TRDJ1; 8 bases are a match to TRDD3. No J gene was available from TCRdb, and it was assigned here by a germline match of the DNA. Per the germline V gene, CDR1 is GEAIGNYY and CDR2 is EKD. CDR3 length equals 15 residues. The trim removed 3 bases at V and 0 bases at J, leaving 5 bases unmatched. This CDR3 is CACDLLLGDTDKLIF. As DNA, the CDR3 is TGTGCCTGTGACCTACTACTGGGGGACACCGATAAACTCATCTTT.

With regard to this clone: This likely stems from a read error, as it lies one base from a far larger clone. The V gene is TRDV2, the J gene TRDJ1; D perhaps matches TRDD3 (6 bases). Since TCRdb gives no J gene, matching the DNA to germline was used here to assign it. The CDR3 is made up of 20 amino acids. Germline V gives CDR1 GEAIGNYY, CDR2 EKD. The CDR3: CACDTPWAGDTTSIPDKLIF. DNA for the CDR3: TGTGCCTGCGACACTCCCTGGGCTGGGGACACGACTAGCATCCCCGATAAACTCATCTTT.

This clone was observed at least ten times. A far bigger clonotype differs at one base, so this is likely a read error. Other DNA variants within this sample encode the same CDR3. The V and J genes are TRDV2 and TRDJ1, with TRDD3 identical over 8 bases. Assignment of the J gene here rests on matching the DNA to germline, because TCRdb gives none. Germline V gene sequence: CDR1 GEAIGNYY, CDR2 EKD. The CDR3 loop spans 17 amino acids. CDR3 in amino acids: CACDTVTGGPPTDKLIF. CDR3 nucleotide sequence: TGTGCCTGTGACACCGTGACTGGGGGCCCACCCACCGACAAACTCATCTTT.

This clone was seen a few times. This DNA's translation differs at residue 4 from TCRdb's protein, which comes from a much larger clone; a read error is likely, and the protein shown is translated from the DNA. The CDR3 sequence: CACATVRLGDTRRTDKLIF. Written as DNA, the CDR3 is TGTGCCTGTGCCACCGTCCGACTGGGGGATACACGTCGGACCGATAAACTCATCTTT. The chain carries TRDV2 and TRDJ1, with 12 nucleotides matching TRDD3. No J segment appears in TCRdb, so it was assigned here by matching the sequence to germline. The CDR3 is made up of 19 amino acids. Germline-derived CDR1 and CDR2 are GEAIGNYY and EKD.

As regards this clone: TCRdb lists the protein of a much larger clone for this DNA, which differs at residue 3, so this is likely a read error; the protein given here is translated from the DNA itself. The chain is built from TRDV1 and TRDJ1; 10 positions match TRDD3. The J gene, not given by TCRdb, was assigned here from a germline match of the nucleotide sequence. CDR3 size: 23 residues. In germline, CDR1 is TSWWSYY, CDR2 QGS. The CDR3 DNA follows: TGTGCTCCTGGGGAACTTGAGTACTGGGGGATCTATAAGGGTCCTCCTGGCGGCGATAAACTCATCTTT. It specifies CAPGELEYWGIYKGPPGGDKLIF.

On this clone: The protein that TCRdb holds for this DNA derives from a much larger clone and differs from the translated DNA at residue 13, which likely indicates a read error; the protein shown here is translated from the DNA. The chain combines TRDV1 with TRDJ1; 8 nucleotides agree with TRDD2. Per the germline V gene, CDR1 is TSWWSYY and CDR2 is QGS. After removal of 5 bases from V and 8 bases from J, the junction contained 22 bases not matched to a gene. This CDR3 spans 18 amino acids. CDR3 sequence: CALGYLPRDKGYGGKLIF. The CDR3 bases are TGTGCTCTTGGGTACCTTCCTAGGGATAAGGGGTATGGGGGCAAACTCATCTTT.

This clone has only a few counts. TCRdb assigns this DNA the protein of a much larger clone, which departs from its translation at residue 8; this likely reflects a read error, and the protein shown comes from translating the DNA. CDR3 loop: CALGEFGFFWGIFTDKLIF. In nucleotides, the CDR3 is TGTGCTCTTGGGGAATTCGGCTTTTTCTGGGGGATCTTCACCGATAAACTCATCTTT. The chain recombines TRDV1 with TRDJ1; 9 bases line up with TRDD3. This CDR3 region has 19 residues. The ends lost 2 bases at V and 1 base at J; junction bases unmatched: 14. Germline assignment: CDR1 TSWWSYY and CDR2 QGS.

Concerning this clone: TCRdb shows a much larger clone's protein in place of this DNA's translation, and the two differ at residue 5, likely through a read error; the protein shown is translated from the DNA. The V and J genes are TRDV2 and TRDJ1; weak D call: TRDD3 (5 bases). Germline matching of the DNA provided the J gene here, since TCRdb leaves it blank. The CDR3 runs 17 residues. Germline V lookup: CDR1 GEAIGNYY, CDR2 EKD. Trimming took off 3 bases at V and 0 bases at J, with 19 bases between the two ends. CDR3 residues: CACDAGGGKEYTDKLIF. In DNA form, the CDR3 reads TGTGCCTGTGACGCCGGAGGGGGCAAAGAGTACACCGATAAACTCATCTTT.

Concerning this clone itself: TCRdb has a much larger clone's protein, which differs at residues 13 and 14 from the translation of this DNA, likely because of a read error; what is shown is the protein translated from the DNA. This chain uses TRDV2 with TRDJ1; tentatively, D is TRDD3 (6 bases). Germline CDR1 is GEAIGNYY and CDR2 is EKD. The CDR3 length is 18 residues. The V end lost 1 base, the J end lost 6 bases, and 26 bases lay between the germline ends. The CDR3 DNA sequence: TGTGCCTGTGACACAATCTCCCGGGGGACTTCGTACCCCAATAAACTCATCTTT. Its translation: CACDTISRGTSYPNKLIF.